The clone carrying this TCR beta chain came up many times. Using its own MiXCR run on the 5' RACE reads, TCRdb lists one record per CDR3 protein. The sample holds 30,000 to 40,000 distinct CDR3 sequences, roughly 3% seen once. This record belongs to a study of spatial heterogeneity in lung cancer. Study information: Averaged across combinations, each unique TCR and UMI pairing appeared more than ten times in raw reads, which were uncorrected.

Trimming removed 4 bases at V and 7 bases at J, with 8 bases between. The CDR3 consists of 12 residues. Germline values: CDR1 SGHTA, CDR2 FQGNSA. Time point in this sample: sample taken at primary tumor resection. Sample: normal lung tissue next to the tumor, taken at surgery. This TCR derives from a male donor with early-stage non-small cell lung cancer. V is TRBV7-2 and J is TRBJ2-1; possible D gene TRBD2, 5 bases. The CDR3 region is CASSSDSNEQFF. Written as DNA, the CDR3 is TGTGCCAGCAGCTCGGACTCAAATGAGCAGTTCTTC.